A selection of T cell receptor beta chains follows, all from one sample in a study of shared clonotypes between healthy human individuals. TCRdb keeps only in-frame clones here, not all; method: immunoSEQ multiplex PCR. This table has 2.3 million or so clones, more than 85% appearing once. The source material was naive CD4+ T cells from PBMCs. These receptor sequences come from a man aged 18 to 29 in good health. Some clones in this sample may be carry-over from other donors' samples. The CDR3 runs from the conserved cysteine through the conserved F or W. Fields, in order: V gene, J gene, D gene, clone size, CDR3 DNA, CDR3 protein. A D gene is named only where the DNA matches it firmly. Clone size, where shown, is once, few, many, or a class for clones that have expanded.

v_call: TRBV28
j_call: TRBJ1-3
d_call: NA
clone_size: NA
cdr3_nt: TGTGCCAGCACTCCCGGGGGCACTGGAAACACCATATATTTT
cdr3_aa: CASTPGGTGNTIYF

v_call: TRBV9
j_call: TRBJ1-2
d_call: NA
clone_size: once
cdr3_nt: TGTGCCAGCAGCGTAAGGTTAGGGGCCTTCGGGGCCGGTATTGGCTACACCTTC
cdr3_aa: CASSVRLGAFGAGIGYTF

v_call: TRBV28
j_call: TRBJ1-5
d_call: NA
clone_size: few
cdr3_nt: TGTGCCAGCAGTTTATTGGGGAGGACCCAGCATTTT
cdr3_aa: CASSLLGRTQHF

v_call: TRBV11-2
j_call: TRBJ1-3
d_call: TRBD1
clone_size: NA
cdr3_nt: TGTGCCAGCAGCCGGACAGGAGGAAACACCATATATTTT
cdr3_aa: CASSRTGGNTIYF

v_call: TRBV27
j_call: TRBJ2-7
d_call: TRBD2
clone_size: NA
cdr3_nt: TGTGCCAGCAGACTAGCGGGAGGGTACGAGCAGTACTTC
cdr3_aa: CASRLAGGYEQYF

v_call: TRBV7-6
j_call: TRBJ2-3
d_call: TRBD1
clone_size: NA
cdr3_nt: TGTGCCAGCAGCCCGGTCGGACAGGGCACAGATACGCAGTATTTT
cdr3_aa: CASSPVGQGTDTQYF

v_call: TRBV19
j_call: TRBJ1-3
d_call: TRBD1
clone_size: NA
cdr3_nt: TGTGCCAGTATAAGCCGGGACAGGGGGCAAAACACCATATATTTT
cdr3_aa: CASISRDRGQNTIYF

v_call: TRBV5-1
j_call: TRBJ2-2
d_call: NA
clone_size: NA
cdr3_nt: TGCGCCAGCAACTCGAACACCGGGGAGCTGTTTTTT
cdr3_aa: CASNSNTGELFF

v_call: TRBV6-5
j_call: TRBJ1-1
d_call: NA
clone_size: NA
cdr3_nt: TGTGCCAGCAGTCCTTCACCCGCGGGTGAAGCTTTCTTT
cdr3_aa: CASSPSPAGEAFF

v_call: TRBV18
j_call: TRBJ2-5
d_call: NA
clone_size: NA
cdr3_nt: TGTGCCAGCTCACCACCGGGCGGGAAAGAGACCCAGTACTTC
cdr3_aa: CASSPPGGKETQYF

v_call: TRBV5-1
j_call: TRBJ2-1
d_call: NA
clone_size: once
cdr3_nt: TGCGCCAGCAGTCGGGAAGGCGCCAATGAGCAGTTCTTC
cdr3_aa: CASSREGANEQFF

v_call: TRBV6-1
j_call: TRBJ2-7
d_call: TRBD2
clone_size: once
cdr3_nt: TGTGCCAGCAGTGGACCCGGGACTAGTAGCTACGAGCAGTACTTC
cdr3_aa: CASSGPGTSSYEQYF

v_call: TRBV13
j_call: TRBJ1-2
d_call: NA
clone_size: NA
cdr3_nt: TGTGCCAGCAGCTTAGGACAGCACTATGGCTACACCTTC
cdr3_aa: CASSLGQHYGYTF

v_call: TRBV18
j_call: TRBJ2-7
d_call: NA
clone_size: NA
cdr3_nt: TGTGCCAGCTCACCGGACCGGGACCGCGCCTACGAGCAGTACTTC
cdr3_aa: CASSPDRDRAYEQYF

v_call: TRBV7-2
j_call: TRBJ2-7
d_call: TRBD2
clone_size: NA
cdr3_nt: TGTGCCAGCAGCTCTAGCGGGAGAACCTCCTACGAGCAGTACTTC
cdr3_aa: CASSSSGRTSYEQYF

v_call: TRBV18
j_call: TRBJ1-5
d_call: NA
clone_size: NA
cdr3_nt: TGTGCCAGCTCACCACCGAGCGGGGATCAGCCCCAGCATTTT
cdr3_aa: CASSPPSGDQPQHF

v_call: TRBV2
j_call: TRBJ2-1
d_call: TRBD2
clone_size: NA
cdr3_nt: TGTGCCAGCGGAGGGACTAGCAGGACTGAGCAGTTCTTC
cdr3_aa: CASGGTSRTEQFF

v_call: TRBV11-1
j_call: TRBJ2-4
d_call: NA
clone_size: NA
cdr3_nt: TGTGCCAGCAGCTTAGCGCTAAACCCACGGGTTCAGTACTTC
cdr3_aa: CASSLALNPRVQYF

v_call: TRBV10-1
j_call: TRBJ1-2
d_call: TRBD1
clone_size: once
cdr3_nt: TGCGCCAGCCCCATCGTAGGGGGCCAAGACTATGGCTACACCTTC
cdr3_aa: CASPIVGGQDYGYTF

v_call: TRBV28
j_call: TRBJ1-2
d_call: NA
clone_size: NA
cdr3_nt: TGTGCCAGCGAGAGAGGACAGACGTATGGCTACACCTTC
cdr3_aa: CASERGQTYGYTF

v_call: TRBV7-9
j_call: TRBJ2-5
d_call: TRBD1
clone_size: NA
cdr3_nt: TGTGCCAGCAGCTTTGAGAGGGGGCAGGAGACCCAGTACTTC
cdr3_aa: CASSFERGQETQYF

v_call: TRBV5-4
j_call: TRBJ1-1
d_call: NA
clone_size: NA
cdr3_nt: TGTGCCAGCAGCACGCCGGGACCCATGAACACTGAAGCTTTCTTT
cdr3_aa: CASSTPGPMNTEAFF

v_call: TRBV7-8
j_call: TRBJ1-2
d_call: NA
clone_size: NA
cdr3_nt: TGTGCCAGCAGCTTAGGTTCAGGGGTCCATGGCTACACCTTC
cdr3_aa: CASSLGSGVHGYTF

v_call: TRBV28
j_call: TRBJ1-6
d_call: TRBD1
clone_size: NA
cdr3_nt: TGTGCCAGCAGTGGAGGAGGGACAGCTAAAGCCCCCCTCCACTTT
cdr3_aa: CASSGGGTAKAPLHF

v_call: TRBV7-9
j_call: TRBJ2-7
d_call: NA
clone_size: NA
cdr3_nt: TGTGCCAGCAGCTTTACTTACGAGCAGTACTTC
cdr3_aa: CASSFTYEQYF

v_call: TRBV28
j_call: TRBJ1-5
d_call: NA
clone_size: NA
cdr3_nt: TGTGCCAGCTCAATATCGGATCAGCCCCAGCATTTT
cdr3_aa: CASSISDQPQHF

v_call: TRBV9
j_call: TRBJ2-5
d_call: TRBD1
clone_size: NA
cdr3_nt: TGTGCCAGCAGCGGAGGAGCCGGGACAGGGGGTTGGGAGACCCAGTACTTC
cdr3_aa: CASSGGAGTGGWETQYF

v_call: TRBV9
j_call: TRBJ1-3
d_call: NA
clone_size: many
cdr3_nt: TGTGCCAGCAGCGGAGTCCCCGGACTCTCTGGAAACACCATATATTTT
cdr3_aa: CASSGVPGLSGNTIYF

v_call: TRBV5-1
j_call: TRBJ2-5
d_call: TRBD1
clone_size: NA
cdr3_nt: TGCGCCAGCAGCTTGACAGGGGAAGAGACCCAGTACTTC
cdr3_aa: CASSLTGEETQYF

v_call: TRBV5-1
j_call: TRBJ2-7
d_call: TRBD2
clone_size: once
cdr3_nt: TGCGCCAGCCAGACGACTAGCGAATCACTATACGAGCAGTACTTC
cdr3_aa: CASQTTSESLYEQYF

v_call: TRBV27
j_call: TRBJ1-5
d_call: NA
clone_size: NA
cdr3_nt: TGTGCCAGCAGTTTCGACAGGTATAGCAATCAGCCCCAGCATTTT
cdr3_aa: CASSFDRYSNQPQHF

v_call: TRBV9
j_call: TRBJ1-1
d_call: NA
clone_size: NA
cdr3_nt: TGTGCCAGCAGCGTTGGGAGGGTCACTGAAGCTTTCTTT
cdr3_aa: CASSVGRVTEAFF

v_call: TRBV29-1
j_call: TRBJ1-1
d_call: NA
clone_size: NA
cdr3_nt: TGCAGCGTTTACAGGGAACCCCGGCGGGTGGATGCCACTGAAGCTTTCTTT
cdr3_aa: CSVYREPRRVDATEAFF

v_call: TRBV19
j_call: TRBJ1-2
d_call: NA
clone_size: NA
cdr3_nt: TGTGCCTCCCGGAGAGGGGACTATGGCTACACCTTC
cdr3_aa: CASRRGDYGYTF

v_call: TRBV10-3
j_call: TRBJ1-5
d_call: NA
clone_size: once
cdr3_nt: TGTGCCATCAGTGAAAACACCGAAAGTCCTAGGCATTTT
cdr3_aa: CAISENTESPRHF

v_call: TRBV7-2
j_call: TRBJ1-2
d_call: TRBD1
clone_size: once
cdr3_nt: TGTGCCAGCAGCTTAGTTGTCGAGGGGGCTCGTGGCTACACCTTC
cdr3_aa: CASSLVVEGARGYTF

v_call: TRBV4-3
j_call: TRBJ1-5
d_call: NA
clone_size: NA
cdr3_nt: TGCGCCAGCAGCCAATACAGAAATCAGCCCCAGCATTTT
cdr3_aa: CASSQYRNQPQHF

v_call: TRBV4-1
j_call: TRBJ2-1
d_call: NA
clone_size: NA
cdr3_nt: TGCGCCAGCAGCCTCTCCCCCGGACAGAGCTACAATGAGCAGTTCTTC
cdr3_aa: CASSLSPGQSYNEQFF

v_call: TRBV27
j_call: TRBJ1-5
d_call: NA
clone_size: once
cdr3_nt: TGTGCCAGCAGTTTATTCCAAGGCAATCAGCCCCAGCATTTT
cdr3_aa: CASSLFQGNQPQHF

v_call: TRBV5-4
j_call: TRBJ1-2
d_call: NA
clone_size: NA
cdr3_nt: TGTGCCAGCAGCTTAGACGGAGACTATGGCTACACCTTC
cdr3_aa: CASSLDGDYGYTF

v_call: TRBV7-2
j_call: TRBJ2-5
d_call: TRBD2
clone_size: NA
cdr3_nt: TGTGCCAGCAGCTTAGCTCCGCTAGCGGGAGTCTTGACCCAGTACTTC
cdr3_aa: CASSLAPLAGVLTQYF

v_call: TRBV20-1
j_call: TRBJ1-2
d_call: NA
clone_size: NA
cdr3_nt: TGCAGTGCTAGGTCGAGGCCCAGCCTCACCTTC
cdr3_aa: CSARSRPSLTF

v_call: TRBV9
j_call: TRBJ1-1
d_call: TRBD1
clone_size: NA
cdr3_nt: TGTGCCAGCAGCCCCGGAGGGGGCTACACTGAAGCTTTCTTT
cdr3_aa: CASSPGGGYTEAFF

v_call: TRBV11-2
j_call: TRBJ2-7
d_call: TRBD2
clone_size: NA
cdr3_nt: TGTGCCAGCAGCCGGAGACTAGCGGGAAATTTAGACGAGCAGTACTTC
cdr3_aa: CASSRRLAGNLDEQYF

v_call: TRBV21-1
j_call: TRBJ2-7
d_call: NA
clone_size: NA
cdr3_nt: TGTGCCAGCAGCAAGTACACGGGGCGCTTCGAGCCCTACGAGCAGTACTTC
cdr3_aa: CASSKYTGRFEPYEQYF

v_call: TRBV15
j_call: TRBJ2-5
d_call: NA
clone_size: once
cdr3_nt: TGTGCCACCAGCAGAGATTTAGGGTCAGGACAAGAGACCCAGTACTTC
cdr3_aa: CATSRDLGSGQETQYF

v_call: TRBV6-1
j_call: TRBJ1-2
d_call: TRBD1
clone_size: NA
cdr3_nt: TGTGCCAGCAGTGAGAATCCGGGACAGGGGGCCGCGGGCTACACCTTC
cdr3_aa: CASSENPGQGAAGYTF

v_call: TRBV29-1
j_call: TRBJ2-5
d_call: NA
clone_size: NA
cdr3_nt: TGCAGCGTTGAAGGCCGTGACACCCATGGTGGGACCCAGTACTTC
cdr3_aa: CSVEGRDTHGGTQYF

v_call: TRBV7-9
j_call: TRBJ1-4
d_call: TRBD1
clone_size: NA
cdr3_nt: TGTGCCAGCAGCTTCAGCGGGAATACAGGGGGTGAAAAACTGTTTTTT
cdr3_aa: CASSFSGNTGGEKLFF

v_call: TRBV9
j_call: TRBJ2-3
d_call: TRBD2
clone_size: NA
cdr3_nt: TGTGCCAGCAGCGTTAGCGGGAGCCCCACAGATACGCAGTATTTT
cdr3_aa: CASSVSGSPTDTQYF

v_call: TRBV27
j_call: TRBJ2-2
d_call: NA
clone_size: NA
cdr3_nt: TGTGCCAGCAGTTTGCGAGTCCTGGCGGACGGGGAGCTGTTTTTT
cdr3_aa: CASSLRVLADGELFF

v_call: TRBV7-2
j_call: TRBJ2-3
d_call: NA
clone_size: once
cdr3_nt: TGTGCCAGCAGCCACGACAGCTTCACAGATACGCAGTATTTT
cdr3_aa: CASSHDSFTDTQYF

v_call: TRBV2
j_call: TRBJ2-7
d_call: NA
clone_size: NA
cdr3_nt: TGTGCCAGCAGTGTCCCGGGACCCGCCTACGAGCAGTACTTC
cdr3_aa: CASSVPGPAYEQYF

v_call: TRBV6-5
j_call: TRBJ2-5
d_call: NA
clone_size: NA
cdr3_nt: TGTGCCAGCAGTTGGGTTTCAGGATCAGGGAGGGAGACCCAGTACTTC
cdr3_aa: CASSWVSGSGRETQYF

v_call: TRBV10-3
j_call: TRBJ2-1
d_call: TRBD2
clone_size: NA
cdr3_nt: TGTGCCACCCGGACTAGCGGGAGTCTAAACAATGAGCAGTTCTTC
cdr3_aa: CATRTSGSLNNEQFF

v_call: TRBV5-1
j_call: TRBJ2-7
d_call: TRBD2
clone_size: once
cdr3_nt: TGCGCCAGCAGCTGGGGTGCGGGAGACGAGCAGTACTTC
cdr3_aa: CASSWGAGDEQYF

v_call: TRBV7-2
j_call: TRBJ2-7
d_call: TRBD2
clone_size: NA
cdr3_nt: TGTGCCAGCAGCTTAGCGGGACTAGCGGCCGATCCCTACGAGCAGTACTTC
cdr3_aa: CASSLAGLAADPYEQYF